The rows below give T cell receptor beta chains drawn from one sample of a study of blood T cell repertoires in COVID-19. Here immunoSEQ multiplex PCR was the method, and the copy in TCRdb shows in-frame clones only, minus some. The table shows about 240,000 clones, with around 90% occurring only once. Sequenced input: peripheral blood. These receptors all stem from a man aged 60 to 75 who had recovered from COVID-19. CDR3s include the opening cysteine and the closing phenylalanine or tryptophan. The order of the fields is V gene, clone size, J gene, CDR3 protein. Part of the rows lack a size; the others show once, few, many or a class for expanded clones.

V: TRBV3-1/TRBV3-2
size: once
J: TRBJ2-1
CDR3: CASSLTPGVNEQFF

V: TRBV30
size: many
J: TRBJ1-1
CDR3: CAWSAILAGTHGPEAFF

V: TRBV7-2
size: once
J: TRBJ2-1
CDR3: CASSKYRDNEQFF

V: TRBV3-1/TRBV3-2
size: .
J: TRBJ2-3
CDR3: CASRLDRGFADTQYF

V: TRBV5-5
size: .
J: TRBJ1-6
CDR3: CASSVAWREESPLHF

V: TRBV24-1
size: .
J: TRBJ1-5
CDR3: CATSGSGGNQPQHF

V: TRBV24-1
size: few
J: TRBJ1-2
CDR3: CATSNSYYGYTF

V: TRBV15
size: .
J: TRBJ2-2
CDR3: CATSTMVDRTNTGELFF

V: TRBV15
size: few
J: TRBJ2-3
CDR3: CATSSDRVGGTDTQYF

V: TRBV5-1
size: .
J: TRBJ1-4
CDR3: CASSTGTGGIGLFF

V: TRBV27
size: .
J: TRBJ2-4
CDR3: CASSPGLAGGLAKNIQYF

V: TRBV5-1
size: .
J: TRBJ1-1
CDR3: CASSLDGRGTAFF

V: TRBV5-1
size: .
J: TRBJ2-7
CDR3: CASSLFTAGEQYF

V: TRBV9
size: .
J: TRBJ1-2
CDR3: CASSRSRDGYTF

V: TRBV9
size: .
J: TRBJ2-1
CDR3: CASSVDGVSGGKNNEQFF

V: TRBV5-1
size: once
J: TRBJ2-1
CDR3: CASSLGLADSYNEQFF

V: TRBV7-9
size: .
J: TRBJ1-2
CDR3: CASSLAPRGYTF

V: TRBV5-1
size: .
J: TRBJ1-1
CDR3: CASSLGRGAEAFF

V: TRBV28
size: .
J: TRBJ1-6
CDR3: CASRPRTGESPLHF

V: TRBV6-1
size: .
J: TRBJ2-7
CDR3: CASSEEWGQGQGEQYF

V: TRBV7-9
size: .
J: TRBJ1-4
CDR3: CASSLDRTGGNEKLFF